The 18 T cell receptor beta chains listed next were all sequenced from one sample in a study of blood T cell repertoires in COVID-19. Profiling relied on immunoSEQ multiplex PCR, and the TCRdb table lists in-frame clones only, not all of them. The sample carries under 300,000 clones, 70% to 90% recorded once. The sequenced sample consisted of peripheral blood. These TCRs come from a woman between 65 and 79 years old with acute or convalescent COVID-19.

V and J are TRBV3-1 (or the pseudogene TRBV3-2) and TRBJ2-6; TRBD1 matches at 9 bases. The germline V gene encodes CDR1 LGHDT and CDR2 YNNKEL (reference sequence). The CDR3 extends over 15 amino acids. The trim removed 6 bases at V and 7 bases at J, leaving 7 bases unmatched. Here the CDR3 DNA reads TGTGCCAGCAGGCACGGGACAGGGAAAGCCAACGTCCTGACTTTC. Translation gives CASRHGTGKANVLTF.

CDR3 nucleotides: TGTGCCAGCAGCTTCGGGACAGGCGCTGAAAAACTGTTTTTT. Translating it yields CASSFGTGAEKLFF. The chain combines TRBV11-1 with TRBJ1-4, with 8 bases lining up with TRBD1. The trim removed 3 bases at V and 7 bases at J, leaving 4 bases unmatched. The CDR3 is 14 amino acids. Per germline, CDR1 SGHAT and CDR2 FQDESV (reference sequence). The full variable domain, with the rest looked up from reference TRBV11-1 and TRBJ1-4, is EAEVAQSPRYKITEKSQAVAFWCDPISGHATLYWYRQILGQGPELLVQFQDESVVDDSQLPKDRFSAERLKGVDSTLKIQPAELGDSAMYLCASSFGTGAEKLFFGSGTQLSVL.

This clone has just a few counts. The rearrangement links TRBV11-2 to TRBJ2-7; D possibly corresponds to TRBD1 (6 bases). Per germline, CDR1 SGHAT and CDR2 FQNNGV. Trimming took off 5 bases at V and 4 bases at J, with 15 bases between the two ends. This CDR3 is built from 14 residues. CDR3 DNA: TGTGCCAGCAGCCCGACAGGTTTCCAATACGAGCAGTACTTC. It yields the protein CASSPTGFQYEQYF.

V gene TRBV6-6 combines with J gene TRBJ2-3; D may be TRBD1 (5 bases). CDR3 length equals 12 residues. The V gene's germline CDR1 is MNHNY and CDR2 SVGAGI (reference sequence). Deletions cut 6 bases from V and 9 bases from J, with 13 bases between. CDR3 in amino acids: CASSPQAGTQYF. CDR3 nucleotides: TGTGCCAGCAGCCCCCAGGCAGGGACGCAGTATTTT.

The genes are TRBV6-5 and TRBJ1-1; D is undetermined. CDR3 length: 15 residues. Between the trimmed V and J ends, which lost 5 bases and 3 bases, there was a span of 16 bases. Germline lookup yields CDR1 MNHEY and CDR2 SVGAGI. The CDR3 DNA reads TGTGCCAGCAGTCCTACCCTTTCCGGGTACACTGAAGCTTTCTTT. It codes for CASSPTLSGYTEAFF.

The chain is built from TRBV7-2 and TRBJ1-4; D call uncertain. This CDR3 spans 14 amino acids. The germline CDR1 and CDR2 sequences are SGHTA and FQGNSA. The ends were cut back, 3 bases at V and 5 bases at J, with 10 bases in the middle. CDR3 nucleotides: TGTGCCAGCAGCTTCCGAGGAGTAAATGAAAAACTGTTTTTT. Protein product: CASSFRGVNEKLFF.

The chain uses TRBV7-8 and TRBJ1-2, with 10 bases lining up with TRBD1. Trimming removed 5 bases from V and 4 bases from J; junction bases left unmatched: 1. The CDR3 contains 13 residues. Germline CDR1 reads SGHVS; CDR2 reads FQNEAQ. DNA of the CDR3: TGTGCCAGCAGCGGGACAGGGGCCTATGGCTACACCTTC. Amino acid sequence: CASSGTGAYGYTF.

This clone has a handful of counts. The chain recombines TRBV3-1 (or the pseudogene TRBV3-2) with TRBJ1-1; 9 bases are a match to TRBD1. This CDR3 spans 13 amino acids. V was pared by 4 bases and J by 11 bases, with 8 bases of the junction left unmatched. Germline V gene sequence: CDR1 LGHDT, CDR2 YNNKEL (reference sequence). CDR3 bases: TGTGCCAGCAGCCTGGTGGACAGGGGCGAGGCTTTCTTT. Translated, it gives CASSLVDRGEAFF.

The CDR3 DNA follows: TGTGCCAGCTCCCAACCAGGGAATTCACCCCTCCACTTT. Its translation is CASSQPGNSPLHF. The chain combines TRBV6-5 with TRBJ1-6; D is possibly TRBD1 (5 bases). The V gene's germline CDR1 is MNHEY and CDR2 SVGAGI. The ends were cut back, 8 bases at V and 7 bases at J, with 12 bases in the middle. The CDR3 spans 13 residues.

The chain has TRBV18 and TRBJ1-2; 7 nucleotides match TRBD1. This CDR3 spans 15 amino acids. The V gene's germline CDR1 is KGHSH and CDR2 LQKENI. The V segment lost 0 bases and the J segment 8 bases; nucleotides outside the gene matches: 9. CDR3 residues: CASSPPPTGWSGYTF. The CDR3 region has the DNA TGTGCCAGCTCACCACCCCCGACAGGGTGGAGCGGCTACACCTTC. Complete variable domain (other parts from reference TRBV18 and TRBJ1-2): NAGVMQNPRHLVRRRGQEARLRCSPMKGHSHVYWYRQLPEEGLKFMVYLQKENIIDESGMPKERFSAEFPKEGPSILRIQQVVRGDSAAYFCASSPPPTGWSGYTFGSGTRLTVV.

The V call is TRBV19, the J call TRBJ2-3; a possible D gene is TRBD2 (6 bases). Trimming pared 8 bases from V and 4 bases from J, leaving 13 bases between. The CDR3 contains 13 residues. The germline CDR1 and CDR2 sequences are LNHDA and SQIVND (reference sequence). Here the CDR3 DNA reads TGTGCCAGTGGAGGGTTTATCCCAGATACGCAGTATTTT. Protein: CASGGFIPDTQYF.

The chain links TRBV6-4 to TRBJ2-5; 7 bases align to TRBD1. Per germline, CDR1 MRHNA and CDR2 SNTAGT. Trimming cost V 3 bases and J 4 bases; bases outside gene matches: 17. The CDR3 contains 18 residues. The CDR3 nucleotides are TGTGCCAGCAGTGAGCAGGGAAGGGCCAGGGGGAGAGCAGAGACCCAGTACTTC. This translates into CASSEQGRARGRAETQYF.

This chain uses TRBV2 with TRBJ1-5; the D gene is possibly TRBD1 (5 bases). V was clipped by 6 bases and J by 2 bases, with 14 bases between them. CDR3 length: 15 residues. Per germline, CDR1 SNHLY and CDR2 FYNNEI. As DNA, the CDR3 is TGTGCCAGCAGGAACCAGGGCGGCGGCAATCAGCCCCAGCATTTT. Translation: CASRNQGGGNQPQHF. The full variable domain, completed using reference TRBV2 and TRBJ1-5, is EPEVTQTPSHQVTQMGQEVILRCVPISNHLYFYWYRQILGQKVEFLVSFYNNEISEKSEIFDDQFSVERPDGSNFTLKIRSTKLEDSAMYFCASRNQGGGNQPQHFGDGTRLSIL.

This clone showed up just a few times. CDR3 protein: CASSETVGRGYTF. CDR3 DNA sequence: TGTGCCAGCTCCGAGACAGTGGGTCGTGGCTACACCTTC. The V gene is TRBV27, the J gene TRBJ1-2; D might be TRBD1 (5 bases). Trimming pared 8 bases from V and 7 bases from J, leaving 17 bases between. Germline loops: CDR1 MNHEY, CDR2 SMNVEV (reference sequence). The CDR3 covers 13 residues.

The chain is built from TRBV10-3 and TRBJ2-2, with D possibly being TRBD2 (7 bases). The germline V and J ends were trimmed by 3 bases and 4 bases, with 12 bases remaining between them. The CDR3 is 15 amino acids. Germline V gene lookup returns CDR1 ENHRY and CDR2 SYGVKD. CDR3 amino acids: CAISDRGAGTGELFF. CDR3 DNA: TGTGCCATCAGTGACCGGGGGGCTGGCACCGGGGAGCTGTTTTTT.

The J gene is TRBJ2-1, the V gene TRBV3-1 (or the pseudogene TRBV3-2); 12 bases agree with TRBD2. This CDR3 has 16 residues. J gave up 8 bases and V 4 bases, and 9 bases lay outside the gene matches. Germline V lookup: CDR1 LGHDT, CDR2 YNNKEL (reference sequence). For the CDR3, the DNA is TGTGCCAGCAGCCTCCGTACTAGCGGGGGGCTTCATGAGCAGTTCTTC. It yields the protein CASSLRTSGGLHEQFF.

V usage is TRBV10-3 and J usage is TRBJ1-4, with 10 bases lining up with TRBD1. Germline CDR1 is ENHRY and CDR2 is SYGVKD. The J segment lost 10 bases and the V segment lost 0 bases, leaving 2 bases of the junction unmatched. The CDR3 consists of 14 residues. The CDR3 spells CAISESRDRGKLFF. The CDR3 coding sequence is TGTGCCATCAGTGAGTCGAGGGACAGGGGAAAACTGTTTTTT.

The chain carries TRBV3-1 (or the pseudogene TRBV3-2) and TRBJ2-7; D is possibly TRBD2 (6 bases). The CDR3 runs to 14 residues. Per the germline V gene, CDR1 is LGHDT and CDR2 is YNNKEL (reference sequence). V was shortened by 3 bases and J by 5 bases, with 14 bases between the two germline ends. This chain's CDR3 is CASSQAGFSDEQYF. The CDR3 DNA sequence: TGTGCCAGCAGCCAGGCGGGATTTTCCGACGAGCAGTACTTC.